Following are 13 T cell receptor beta chains from one sample sequenced in a study of blood T cell repertoires in COVID-19. The table came from immunoSEQ multiplex PCR; TCRdb's copy has only in-frame clones and leaves some out. The table has hundreds of thousands of clones, around four fifths seen once. Sequences were obtained from peripheral blood. The receptors were gathered from a woman in her thirties or forties with active or convalescent COVID-19.

The J gene is TRBJ1-4, the V gene TRBV6-5, with 9 bases fitting TRBD1. The germline CDR1 and CDR2 sequences are MNHEY and SVGAGI. V dropped 8 bases and J dropped 8; count of bases not matched to a gene: 9. This CDR3 has 14 amino acids. The CDR3 reads CASGRDRAREKLFF. In DNA, the CDR3 is TGTGCCAGCGGTAGGGACAGGGCTCGAGAAAAACTGTTTTTT.

This chain links TRBV19 with TRBJ2-1, with 9 bases aligning to TRBD1. The V segment lost 4 bases and the J segment 4 bases; nucleotides outside the gene matches: 5. Germline V CDR1 and CDR2: LNHDA, SQIVND (reference sequence). There are 15 residues in the CDR3. The CDR3 region is CASSRGTGRYNEQFF. The CDR3 DNA reads TGTGCCAGTAGTAGGGGGACAGGGAGATACAATGAGCAGTTCTTC.

The V call is TRBV4-3, the J call TRBJ1-4, with D unresolved. This CDR3 has 13 amino acids. The V gene lost 0 bases and the J gene lost 8 bases, with 7 bases spanning the gap. In germline, CDR1 is LGHNA, CDR2 YSLEER. This CDR3 reads CASSQEEREKLFF. The CDR3 coding sequence is TGCGCCAGCAGCCAAGAGGAGCGGGAAAAACTGTTTTTT.

The chain uses TRBV18 and TRBJ2-5; 7 nucleotides line up with TRBD1. The germline gives CDR1 KGHSH, CDR2 LQKENI. This CDR3 spans 15 amino acids. J was trimmed by 2 bases and V by 8 bases; bases with no gene match: 11. The CDR3 DNA is TGTGCCAGCAGACCGGGACAGCGAAGACAAGAGACCCAGTACTTC. It translates to CASRPGQRRQETQYF.

The chain uses TRBV3-1 (or the pseudogene TRBV3-2) and TRBJ2-6; 9 nucleotides align to TRBD1. The length of the CDR3 is 17 residues. CDR1 is LGHDT, CDR2 YNNKEL, per germline (reference sequence). The V gene end was trimmed by 6 bases and the J gene end by 4 bases; junction bases not matched to a gene: 10. The CDR3 protein is CASSQRTGVRGANVLTF. CDR3 in DNA: TGTGCCAGCAGTCAGCGGACAGGGGTAAGAGGGGCCAACGTCCTGACTTTC.

This clone has just a few counts. The chain combines TRBV19 with TRBJ1-3; D perhaps matches TRBD1 (6 bases). Trimming removed 7 bases from V and 0 bases from J, with 13 bases in between. This CDR3 has 15 residues. CDR1 is LNHDA, CDR2 SQIVND, per germline (reference sequence). Written as DNA, the CDR3 is TGTGCCAGTATCCCCAGGGGCTACTCTGGAAACACCATATATTTT. Encoded protein: CASIPRGYSGNTIYF.

V usage is TRBV11-3 and J usage is TRBJ2-1; 14 nucleotides line up with TRBD2. CDR3 size: 19 residues. V dropped 1 base and J dropped 7; count of bases not matched to a gene: 12. Per germline, CDR1 SGHNT and CDR2 YENEEA. The CDR3 loop is CASSLALPGLAGVRNEQFF. In DNA, the CDR3 is TGTGCCAGCAGCTTAGCCCTACCGGGACTAGCGGGAGTGAGGAATGAGCAGTTCTTC.

This clone came up a few times. The chain is built from TRBV7-2 and TRBJ1-5; a weak D match, TRBD1 (6 bases). Trimming cost V 2 bases and J 3 bases, with 11 bases left between them. The CDR3 sequence is 15 residues long. Germline loops: CDR1 SGHTA, CDR2 FQGNSA. CDR3 protein: CASSLWRGANQPQHF. Written as DNA, the CDR3 is TGTGCCAGCAGCTTATGGCGGGGGGCCAATCAGCCCCAGCATTTT. Combining the CDR3 with reference TRBV7-2 and TRBJ1-5 gives the whole variable domain GAGVSQSPSNKVTEKGKDVELRCDPISGHTALYWYRQSLGQGLEFLIYFQGNSAPDKSGLPSDRFSAERTGGSVSTLTIQRTQQEDSAVYLCASSLWRGANQPQHFGDGTRLSIL.

The CDR3 region is CASSLVDRREPEAFF. CDR3 sequence (DNA): TGTGCCAGCAGTCTTGTCGACAGAAGAGAGCCCGAAGCTTTCTTT. The V and J genes are TRBV2 and TRBJ1-1; D is perhaps TRBD1 (5 bases). Germline assignment: CDR1 SNHLY and CDR2 FYNNEI. The length of the CDR3 is 15 residues. V lost 5 bases and J lost 8, with 21 bases in between.

This rearrangement joins TRBV3-1 (or the pseudogene TRBV3-2) to TRBJ2-5; the match to TRBD2 covers 9 bases. The CDR3 consists of 14 residues. Trimming cost V 8 bases and J 3 bases; bases outside gene matches: 7. Per germline, CDR1 LGHDT and CDR2 YNNKEL (reference sequence). The CDR3 region is CASGGLAKEETQYF. The DNA of the CDR3 is TGTGCCAGCGGGGGACTAGCTAAAGAAGAGACCCAGTACTTC.

The J gene is TRBJ1-4, the V gene TRBV2; possible D gene TRBD1, 6 bases. Germline CDR1 and CDR2: SNHLY and FYNNEI. The V gene lost 8 bases and the J gene lost 3 bases, with 13 bases spanning the gap. The CDR3 is made up of 14 amino acids. CDR3 region: CASRTGPANEKLFF. Here the CDR3 DNA reads TGTGCCAGCCGTACAGGGCCGGCTAATGAAAAACTGTTTTTT.

The CDR3 nucleotides are TGCGCCAGCAGTGATCGTGTGGAAAGGGGAGGATATGGCTACACCTTC. Translation gives CASSDRVERGGYGYTF. The chain recombines TRBV10-1 with TRBJ1-2; maybe TRBD1 (5 bases). With 3 bases removed from V and 5 bases from J, the gap between germline ends came to 19 bases. The CDR3 is 16 residues long. Looked up from germline, CDR1 is WNHNN and CDR2 is SYGVQD (reference sequence).

V usage is TRBV24-1 and J usage is TRBJ2-3; TRBD1 might be the D (6 bases). The CDR3 has 15 residues. Per the germline V gene, CDR1 is KGHDR and CDR2 is SFDVKD. V lost 5 bases to trimming and J lost 1 base, with 12 bases between them. The CDR3, as DNA: TGTGCCACCAGTGCCGGTGGGGGCCGCACAGATACGCAGTATTTT. It translates to CATSAGGGRTDTQYF.